These T cell receptor beta chains were read from a single sample in a study of neoadjuvant anti-PD-1 for oral cavity cancer. TCRdb's copy holds only in-frame clones and misses some; the assay was immunoSEQ multiplex PCR. The sample holds tens of thousands of clones; around a quarter are singletons and the top ten take about a sixth. Specimen: tumor tissue, collected after nivolumab (anti-PD-1) treatment. The receptors were gathered from a person aged 35-79 years with oral cavity squamous cell carcinoma. Both conserved end residues are part of each CDR3.

v_call cdr3_aa
TRBV6-1 CASSGTLYEQYF
TRBV7-3 CASSLNAGSSGANVLTF
TRBV20-1 CSARDLAEQYF
TRBV5-1 CASSLERGAPYEQYF
TRBV5-8 CASRNTEAFF
TRBV7-2 CASSLDGVLDEQYF
TRBV5-6 CASSLSVAGGPRYEQYF
TRBV18 CASSPRGGDWAETQYF
TRBV27 CASSLGRGNTIYF
TRBV28 CASTRAGTEAFF
TRBV5-4 CASSLRLAANTGELFF
TRBV30 CAWSGPLSNQPQHF
TRBV5-1 CASSSGTGFHEQYF
TRBV6-1 CASGGRDSINQPQHF
TRBV6-5 CASRTHDRGYGYTF
TRBV18 CASSPKGTGSGNTIYF
TRBV15 CATSFGQGINGYTF
TRBV5-4 CASSLGGQGNQPQHF
TRBV6-6 CASADPGQGNQPQHF
TRBV19 CASSTGSYEQYF
TRBV5-1 CASSSQGGIGNTIYF
TRBV5-1 CASSFAGAGGETQYF
TRBV5-1 CASSLSGTSRYEQYF
TRBV5-1 CASMPTGSDYGYTF
TRBV6-5 CASRERASPLHF
TRBV5-6 CASSHRLAANEQYF
TRBV5-4 CASSPQSKTEAFF
TRBV6-9 CASSHSEGGCEQYF
TRBV7-3 CASSQDSNYGYTF
TRBV5-1 CASNPRPSGRAGTGELFF
TRBV19 CASSTLWSGAGRRETQYF
TRBV5-1 CASSSTSGVDTQYF
TRBV7-2 CASSLTSSGWETQYF
TRBV11-1 CASSLVVVGVYNEQFF
TRBV5-5 CASSPTRRDGYGYTF
TRBV29-1 CSGLAGDYNEQFF
TRBV30 CAWRGTFTGELFF
TRBV10-2 CASRDTNQPQHF
TRBV7-8 CASSPRTSGGAGTNTGELFF
TRBV9 CASSPRASGRYEQYF
TRBV5-1 CASSSGGLGGTDTQYF
TRBV30 CAWGLDSSGANVLTF
TRBV6-6 CASTGGSAYEQYF
TRBV6-5 CASSYSNSNSSPLHF
TRBV14 CASSPANYEQYF
TRBV5-4 CASSPPGLAGRETQYF
TRBV6-1 CASSTLGGSFSPLHF
TRBV29-1 CSVDLHGYTF
TRBV5-4 CAEGESGELFF
TRBV9 CASSVGSGRETQYF
TRBV27 CASSLDRAVNEQYF
TRBV7-3 CASSRLGTAYGYTF
TRBV28 CATFSGQGVYEQYF